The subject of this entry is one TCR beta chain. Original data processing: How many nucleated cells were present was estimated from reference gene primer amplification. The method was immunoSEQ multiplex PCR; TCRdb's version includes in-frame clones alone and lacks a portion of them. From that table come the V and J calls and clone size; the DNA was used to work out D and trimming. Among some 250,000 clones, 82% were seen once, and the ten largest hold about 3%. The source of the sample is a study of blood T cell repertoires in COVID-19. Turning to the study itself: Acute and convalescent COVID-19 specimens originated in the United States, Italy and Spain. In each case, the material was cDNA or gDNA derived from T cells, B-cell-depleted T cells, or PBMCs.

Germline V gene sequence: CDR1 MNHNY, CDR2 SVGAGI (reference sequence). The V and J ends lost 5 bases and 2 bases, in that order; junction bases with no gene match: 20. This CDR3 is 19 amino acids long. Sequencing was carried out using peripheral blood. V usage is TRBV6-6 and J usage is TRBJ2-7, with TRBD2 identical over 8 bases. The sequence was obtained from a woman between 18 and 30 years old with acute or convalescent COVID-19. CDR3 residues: CASSPLPPEIAGRAYEQYF. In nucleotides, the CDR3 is TGTGCCAGCAGTCCCCTCCCCCCCGAAATAGCGGGACGTGCCTACGAGCAGTACTTC.